Here is one TCR beta chain with its context. What it recognizes is unknown. The iRepertoire nested amplicon-rescue multiplex PCR amplified TCR alpha and beta CDR3s from RNA. TCRdb passed the multiplex PCR reads through MiXCR, listing each CDR3 protein once. Of around 350,000 distinct CDR3 sequences in the sample, around 38% were seen once. This entry comes from a study of glioma-infiltrating T cells. Study summary: Target coverage was about 4.5- to 11-fold for approximately 960,000 blood T cells.

Broader study findings: Tissue-blood divergence was below expectation in non-neoplastic patients, above in gliomas.

This CDR3 has 16 residues. Trimming took 2 bases from V and 3 from J, leaving 16 bases between them. Germline loops: CDR1 DFQATT, CDR2 SNEGSKA (reference sequence). Sequenced material: glioma tissue, nonneoplastic brain tissue, or PBMCs (not recorded which). The rearrangement links TRBV20-1 to TRBJ2-2; perhaps TRBD2 as D (5 bases). This clonotype was obtained from a human donor with low-grade glioma or glioblastoma, undergoing nonglioma brain surgery, or in good health (not recorded which). The DNA of the CDR3 is TGCAGTGCTAGAAGGAGCGGCTTCGGGGACACCGGGGAGCTGTTTTTT. Translated, it gives CSARRSGFGDTGELFF.